The source of this T cell receptor (beta chain) is a study of ipilimumab plus nivolumab after autologous stem cell transplantation listed by TCRdb under 2021. At the level of the whole study: The median number of doses received by trial patients was 4 to 6 for ipilimumab and fewer than 10 for nivolumab. The intent-to-treat population of the trial was made up of a few dozen patients. The trial enrolled patients with high-risk diffuse large B cell lymphoma, mature T cell lymphoma, or multiple myeloma undergoing autologous transplant. Both primary refractory and relapsed disease were represented in the DLBCL cohort, where 18-month progression-free survival was approximately 86% and 30%, respectively.

Checkpoint therapy began 14 to 28 days after autologous transplant, with ipilimumab given at 1 mg/kg intravenously on day 1 of selected weeks. Patients received nivolumab at 3 mg/kg intravenously on day 1 of weeks 1, 4, 7, 10, and every two weeks through week 26. The study was a Phase Ib clinical trial testing combined checkpoint inhibition with ipilimumab and nivolumab as consolidation after autologous stem cell transplantation. Turning to this clone: Which antigen it targets is not known. No base-level quality is on record; no much larger clone is a single base apart.

The study at large found these results: According to the authors, a biologic rationale for studying the approach further came from T cell receptor repertoire, regulatory T cell phenotype and gut microbiota profiles. The authors concluded that, as post-transplant consolidation, combined checkpoint inhibition appeared tolerable.

The library was produced with the immunoSEQ multiplex PCR assay. TCRdb carries this immuneACCESS record with in-frame sequences only. Its versions omit some clonotypes, under half of them owing to an unresolved V gene in the studies checked, with the rest unexplained. The table for this sample lists over 80,000 clones; nearly 85% of them were counted only once. The top ten constitute around 2% of the sample. Deletion took 2 bases off V and 4 bases off J, with a span of 14 bases between the germline ends. The CDR3 goes from the cysteine to the phenylalanine over 16 residues. Solely the CDR3 DNA is kept, with 48 bases framed from the first base. Sequences SGHTA (CDR1) and FQGTGA (CDR2) are obtained from the germline V gene.

The TCR was taken from a male donor with diffuse large B-cell lymphoma. This sample comprised PBMCs, obtained in a trial of ipilimumab plus nivolumab as post-transplant consolidation. The rearrangement combines TRBV7-3 with TRBJ2-2; the D gene lacks a confident call. The CDR3 region: CASSLVRPTGTGELFF. The nucleotide sequence is given as TGTGCCAGCAGCTTAGTTCGGCCAACGGGCACCGGGGAGCTGTTTTTT.